The following is a T cell receptor (beta chain) sequence with its context. This sample was included in a study of T cell changes during pregnancy in multiple sclerosis. The CDR3 extends over 18 amino acids. CDR1 MDHEN and CDR2 SYDVKM come from the germline V gene. After removal of 5 bases from V and 0 bases from J, the junction contained 11 bases not matched to a gene. This table comes from immunoSEQ multiplex PCR, and its TCRdb copy is limited to in-frame clones, with some not included. The sample carries roughly 30,000 clones, 89% recorded once. The chain is built from TRBV28 and TRBJ2-3; 10 bases fit TRBD2. This specimen consisted of CD8+ T cells from peripheral blood mononuclear cells, obtained in the first trimester of pregnancy. The origin of this receptor is a female donor with multiple sclerosis, enrolled in a pregnancy study. In nucleotides, the CDR3 is TGTGCCAGCAGTCCTTACTTTAATAGCGGGAGGAGCACAGATACGCAGTATTTT. It is translated as CASSPYFNSGRSTDTQYF.